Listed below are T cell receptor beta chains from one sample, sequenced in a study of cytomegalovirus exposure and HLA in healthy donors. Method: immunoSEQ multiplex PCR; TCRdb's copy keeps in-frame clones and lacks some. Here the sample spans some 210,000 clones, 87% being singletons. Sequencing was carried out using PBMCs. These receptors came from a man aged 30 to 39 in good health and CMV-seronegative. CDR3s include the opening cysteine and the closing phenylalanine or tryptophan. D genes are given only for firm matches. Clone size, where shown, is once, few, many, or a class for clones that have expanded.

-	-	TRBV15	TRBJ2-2	CATSRGGERSGELFF	TGTGCCACCAGCAGAGGGGGGGAGAGGTCCGGGGAGCTGTTTTTT
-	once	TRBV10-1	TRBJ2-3	CASSESRGGGDTQYF	TGCGCCAGCAGTGAGTCGAGAGGCGGAGGGGATACGCAGTATTTT
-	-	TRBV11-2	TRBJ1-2	CASNSPQGTPLYGYTF	TGTGCCAGCAACTCTCCTCAGGGGACGCCTCTCTATGGCTACACCTTC
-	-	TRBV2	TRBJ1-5	CASSEARPASQPQHF	TGTGCCAGCAGTGAAGCGCGGCCAGCCAGTCAGCCCCAGCATTTT
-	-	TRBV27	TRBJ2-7	CASSLNRVSYEQYF	TGTGCCAGCAGTTTAAACAGGGTATCCTACGAGCAGTACTTC
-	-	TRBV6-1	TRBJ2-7	CASSPRSGQYF	TGTGCCAGCAGTCCACGTTCGGGGCAGTACTTC
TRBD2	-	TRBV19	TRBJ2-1	CASSWRESNEQFF	TGTGCCAGTAGTTGGCGGGAGTCTAATGAGCAGTTCTTC
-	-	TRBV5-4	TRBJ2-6	CASSLDRDGANVLTF	TGTGCCAGCAGCTTGGACAGGGATGGGGCCAACGTCCTGACTTTC
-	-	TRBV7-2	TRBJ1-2	CASSLRTAHGYTF	TGTGCCAGCAGCCTCCGGACAGCTCATGGCTACACCTTC
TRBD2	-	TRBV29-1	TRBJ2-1	CSVGTSVRSSYNEQFF	TGCAGCGTTGGGACTAGCGTAAGGAGCTCCTACAATGAGCAGTTCTTC
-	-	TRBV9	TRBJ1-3	CASSVAGGTRGNTIYF	TGTGCCAGCAGCGTAGCTGGGGGGACCCGAGGAAACACCATATATTTT
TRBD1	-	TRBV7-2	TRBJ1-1	CASSPRDSYTEAFF	TGTGCCAGCAGCCCCCGGGACAGCTACACTGAAGCTTTCTTT
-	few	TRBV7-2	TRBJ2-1	CASSTRVQGSKNNEQFF	TGTGCCAGCAGCACACGAGTCCAGGGTTCCAAGAACAATGAGCAGTTCTTC
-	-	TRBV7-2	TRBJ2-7	CASSLSRVLLNEQYF	TGTGCCAGCAGCTTAAGTCGGGTCCTCCTTAACGAGCAGTACTTC
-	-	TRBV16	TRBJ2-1	CASSQSRSKEYNEQFF	TGTGCCAGCAGCCAATCCCGAAGCAAGGAGTACAATGAGCAGTTCTTC
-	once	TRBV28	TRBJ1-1	CASTSQGGTEAFF	TGTGCCAGCACCTCCCAGGGAGGGACTGAAGCTTTCTTT
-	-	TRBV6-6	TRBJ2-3	CASSVQSGTQYF	TGTGCCAGCAGTGTACAAAGCGGGACGCAGTATTTT
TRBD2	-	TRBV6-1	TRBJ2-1	CASSEYGGVGLATNEQFF	TGTGCCAGCAGTGAGTATGGGGGCGTGGGACTAGCGACCAATGAGCAGTTCTTC
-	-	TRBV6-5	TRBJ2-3	CASSTGQGRADTQYF	TGTGCCAGCAGTACGGGGCAGGGGAGGGCAGATACGCAGTATTTT
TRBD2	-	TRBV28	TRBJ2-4	CASREGLALGIQYF	TGTGCCAGCAGGGAGGGACTAGCGCTTGGGATTCAGTACTTC
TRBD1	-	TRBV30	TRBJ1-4	CAWRAGQGVEKLFF	TGTGCCTGGAGGGCGGGACAGGGCGTTGAAAAACTGTTTTTT
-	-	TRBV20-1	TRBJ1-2	CSARSSYGYTF	TGCAGTGCTAGGTCCAGCTATGGCTACACCTTC
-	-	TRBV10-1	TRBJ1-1	CASSESGPTEAFF	TGCGCCAGCAGTGAGTCGGGCCCCACTGAAGCTTTCTTT
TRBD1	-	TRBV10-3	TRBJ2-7	CAISESLAGGSYEQYF	TGTGCCATCAGTGAGTCTCTGGCAGGGGGCTCCTACGAGCAGTACTTC
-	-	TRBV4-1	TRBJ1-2	CASSQDTRTDYYGYTF	TGCGCCAGCAGCCAAGATACTAGGACGGATTACTATGGCTACACCTTC
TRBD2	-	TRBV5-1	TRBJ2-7	CASKSSSGTARVEQYF	TGCGCCAGCAAGTCAAGTAGCGGGACCGCCCGGGTCGAGCAGTACTTC
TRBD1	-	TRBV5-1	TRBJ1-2	CASSVGTVYGYTF	TGCGCCAGCAGCGTCGGGACAGTCTATGGCTACACCTTC
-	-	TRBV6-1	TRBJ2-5	CASRRVRETQYF	TGTGCCAGTAGGAGGGTCCGGGAGACCCAGTACTTC
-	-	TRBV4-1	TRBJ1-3	CASSQGQFRSGNTIYF	TGCGCCAGCAGCCAAGGACAGTTTCGCTCTGGAAACACCATATATTTT
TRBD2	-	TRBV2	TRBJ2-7	CASSETGGGVNEQYF	TGTGCCAGCAGTGAAACCGGTGGGGGGGTCAACGAGCAGTACTTC
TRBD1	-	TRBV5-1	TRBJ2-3	CASSLEGAASTDTQYF	TGCGCCAGCAGCTTGGAGGGGGCAGCTAGCACAGATACGCAGTATTTT
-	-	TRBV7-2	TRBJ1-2	CASSLDSAPRGYTF	TGTGCCAGCAGCTTAGATTCGGCTCCGAGGGGCTACACCTTC
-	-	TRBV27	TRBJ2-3	CASSLQAPNTDTQYF	TGTGCCAGCAGTTTACAGGCCCCCAACACAGATACGCAGTATTTT
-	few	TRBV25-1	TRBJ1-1	CASSPDSLNTEAFF	TGTGCCAGCAGTCCGGACAGTTTGAACACTGAAGCTTTCTTT
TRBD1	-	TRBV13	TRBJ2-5	CASSTRTGKETQYF	TGTGCCAGCAGCACCCGGACAGGGAAAGAGACCCAGTACTTC
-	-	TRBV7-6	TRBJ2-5	CASSSPFTGETQYF	TGTGCCAGCAGCTCTCCCTTTACCGGGGAGACCCAGTACTTC
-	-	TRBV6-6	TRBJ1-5	CASSYPLQGDNQPQHF	TGTGCCAGCAGTTACCCGCTACAGGGAGACAACCAGCCCCAGCATTTT
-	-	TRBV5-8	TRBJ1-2	CASSSYREGGYTF	TGTGCCAGCAGCTCCTACAGGGAGGGTGGCTACACCTTC
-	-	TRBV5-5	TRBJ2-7	CASSASATGVLSYEQYF	TGTGCCAGCAGCGCTAGCGCTACAGGGGTCCTCTCCTACGAGCAGTACTTC
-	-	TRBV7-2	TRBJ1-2	CASSLNGGRTDYGYTF	TGTGCCAGCAGCTTAAACGGGGGGCGGACCGACTATGGCTACACCTTC
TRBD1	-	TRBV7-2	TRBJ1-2	CASSLGTGVQDAAYTF	TGTGCCAGCAGCCTCGGGACAGGGGTACAGGATGCGGCCTACACCTTC
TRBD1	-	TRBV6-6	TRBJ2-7	CASSLGTGLYEQYF	TGTGCCAGCAGTCTAGGGACAGGGCTCTACGAGCAGTACTTC
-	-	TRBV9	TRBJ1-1	CASSVTVGEGGTEAFF	TGTGCCAGCAGCGTCACTGTAGGGGAGGGAGGCACTGAAGCTTTCTTT
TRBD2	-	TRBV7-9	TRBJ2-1	CASSPAKGLAEQFF	TGTGCCAGCAGCCCAGCGAAGGGACTAGCGGAGCAGTTCTTC
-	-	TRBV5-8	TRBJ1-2	CASSLRGVRGEYGYTF	TGTGCCAGCAGCTTGAGGGGAGTCAGGGGTGAATATGGCTACACCTTC
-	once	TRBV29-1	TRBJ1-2	CSAQGRGSYGYTF	TGCAGCGCCCAGGGTCGGGGGAGCTATGGCTACACCTTC
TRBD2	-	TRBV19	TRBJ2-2	CASSSPGLATGELFF	TGTGCCAGTAGTAGCCCGGGACTAGCGACCGGGGAGCTGTTTTTT
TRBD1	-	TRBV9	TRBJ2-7	CASSVGAGGYEQYF	TGTGCCAGCAGCGTAGGGGCAGGGGGCTACGAGCAGTACTTC
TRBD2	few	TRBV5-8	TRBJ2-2	CASTYSGGTYTGELFF	TGTGCCAGCACCTATAGCGGGGGGACTTACACCGGGGAGCTGTTTTTT
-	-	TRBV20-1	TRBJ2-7	CSARFLPEQYF	TGCAGTGCTAGATTCCTCCCCGAGCAGTACTTC
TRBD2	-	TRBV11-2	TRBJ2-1	CASSFGGVSYNEQFF	TGTGCCAGCAGCTTTGGGGGGGTTTCCTACAATGAGCAGTTCTTC
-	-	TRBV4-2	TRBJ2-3	CASSQDNREDTQYF	TGTGCCAGCAGCCAAGACAACAGGGAAGATACGCAGTATTTT
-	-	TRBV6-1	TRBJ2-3	CASRRRLLNTDTQYF	TGTGCCAGCAGACGGCGGCTACTTAACACAGATACGCAGTATTTT